The present T cell receptor beta chain was sequenced within a study of cytomegalovirus exposure and HLA in healthy donors. Findings and limits, study-wide: Reported performance of the classifier showed diagnosis of cytomegalovirus status with high specificity and sensitivity. Cytomegalovirus-associated TCR beta chains were listed, numbering under 200.

Using immunoSEQ multiplex PCR, the repertoire was profiled, and TCRdb retains in-frame clones only, with some absent. The sample lists tens of thousands of clones; approximately 92% were seen once. This clone was seen a few times. Its antigen is unidentified. Trimming took 3 bases from V and 3 from J, leaving 4 bases between them. The CDR3 contains 12 residues. In germline, CDR1 is KGHSH, CDR2 LQKENI. The validation cohort, a group of over a hundred subjects, included the donors and was separate from the roughly 670-subject first cohort. The V and J genes are TRBV18 and TRBJ2-3; D remains unclear. Sequenced input: PBMCs. The source of this sequence is a man aged 18 to 35 in good health and CMV-seropositive. This CDR3 is CASSPETDTQYF. The DNA for the CDR3 is TGTGCCAGCTCACCCGAGACAGATACGCAGTATTTT.